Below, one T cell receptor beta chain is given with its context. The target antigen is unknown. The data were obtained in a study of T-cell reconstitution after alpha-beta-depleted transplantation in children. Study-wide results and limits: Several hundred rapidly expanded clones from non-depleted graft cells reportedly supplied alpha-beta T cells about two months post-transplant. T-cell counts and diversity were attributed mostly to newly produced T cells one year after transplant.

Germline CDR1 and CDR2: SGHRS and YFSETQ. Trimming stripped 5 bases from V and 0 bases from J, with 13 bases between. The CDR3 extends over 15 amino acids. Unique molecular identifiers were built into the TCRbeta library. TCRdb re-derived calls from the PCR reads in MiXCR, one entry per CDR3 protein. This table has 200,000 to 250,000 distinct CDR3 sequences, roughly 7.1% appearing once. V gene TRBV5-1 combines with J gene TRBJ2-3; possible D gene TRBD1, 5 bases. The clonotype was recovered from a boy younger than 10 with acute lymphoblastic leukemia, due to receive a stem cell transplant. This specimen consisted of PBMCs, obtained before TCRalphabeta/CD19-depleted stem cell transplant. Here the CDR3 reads CASREAGQSTDTQYF. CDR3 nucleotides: TGCGCCAGCAGAGAGGCAGGACAAAGCACAGATACGCAGTATTTT.